Below are 5 T cell receptor beta chains sequenced from a single sample in a study of T cell repertoires in cytomegalovirus infection. One entry per CDR3 protein, called by TCRdb with MiXCR from the reads. The sample contains about 890,000 distinct CDR3 sequences, approximately 30% of which appear only once. No antigen has been identified for these receptors. The sample here was cultured CD8+ T cells from PBMCs, taken from culture after CMV antigen stimulation. These receptors came from a human donor in good health (CMV status not recorded). Some clones in this sample may be carry-over from other donors' samples.

This clonotype was detected only a few times. The gene calls are TRBV27 and TRBJ2-3; D gene unclear. The CDR3 extends over 15 amino acids. Germline loops: CDR1 MNHEY, CDR2 SMNVEV (reference sequence). V was cut by 4 bases and J by 0 bases, with 11 bases left in between. The CDR3 DNA sequence: TGTGCCAGCAGTTACGACCTACCAAGCACAGATACGCAGTATTTT. Its translation: CASSYDLPSTDTQYF.

With respect to this clonotype: A much larger clone sits a single nucleotide away, making a read error possible. The conserved phenylalanine or tryptophan is not found at the CDR3 terminus, so this likely reflects a read error. The chain is built from TRBV7-4 and TRBJ2-7; 13 nucleotides align to TRBD2. The CDR3 contains 16 residues. The ends lost 5 bases at V and 5 bases at J; junction bases unmatched: 9. Germline lookup yields CDR1 SGHVT and CDR2 SQSDAQ. The CDR3 sequence is CASSPTSGRTINEQYS. The CDR3, as DNA: TGTGCCAGCAGCCCGACTAGCGGGAGGACCATTAACGAGCAGTACTCC.

The chain is built from TRBV28 and TRBJ2-1; maybe TRBD2 (6 bases). Trimming pared 7 bases from V and 4 bases from J, leaving 11 bases between. Germline-derived CDR1 and CDR2 are MDHEN and SYDVKM. The CDR3 consists of 13 residues. The CDR3 nucleotides read TGTGCCAGCAATCGCGGGGATTACAATGAGCAGTTCTTC. This encodes CASNRGDYNEQFF.

Written as DNA, the CDR3 is TGTGCCAGCAGTGACGGGCAGGAAAAAGAGACCCAGTACTTC. Translation gives CASSDGQEKETQYF. The chain uses TRBV2 and TRBJ2-5; no clear D. Germline V gene lookup returns CDR1 SNHLY and CDR2 FYNNEI. Trimming shortened V by 3 bases and J by 3 bases, and 11 bases separated the two germline ends. CDR3 length: 14 residues.

The chain joins TRBV5-5 to TRBJ2-1; D remains unclear. Trimming pared 4 bases from V and 2 bases from J, leaving 13 bases between. Germline assignment: CDR1 SGHKS and CDR2 YYEKEE (reference sequence). The CDR3 runs to 15 residues. CDR3 in amino acids: CASSQVQAPYNEQFF. DNA for the CDR3: TGTGCCAGCAGCCAGGTCCAAGCTCCCTACAATGAGCAGTTCTTC.